The 5 T cell receptor beta chains below come from one sample, sequenced in a study of cytomegalovirus exposure and HLA in healthy donors. Assay used: immunoSEQ multiplex PCR; TCRdb lists only in-frame clones, some missing. The table records 120,000 to 150,000 clones, around 90% of them present only once. Specimen: PBMCs. The origin of the receptors is a man aged 18 to 30 in good health and CMV-seropositive.

The genes are TRBV18 and TRBJ2-5; 7 nucleotides match TRBD1. V shed 3 bases and J 5 bases; nucleotides not matched to a gene: 6. The germline V gene encodes CDR1 KGHSH and CDR2 LQKENI. The CDR3 loop spans 14 amino acids. The CDR3 loop reads CASSPTSTGETQYF. DNA for the CDR3: TGTGCCAGCTCACCCACGTCGACAGGGGAGACCCAGTACTTC. Full variable domain (remainder filled in from reference TRBV18 and TRBJ2-5): NAGVMQNPRHLVRRRGQEARLRCSPMKGHSHVYWYRQLPEEGLKFMVYLQKENIIDESGMPKERFSAEFPKEGPSILRIQQVVRGDSAAYFCASSPTSTGETQYFGPGTRLLVL.

This chain uses TRBV2 with TRBJ1-3, with D maybe TRBD1 (6 bases). Germline V lookup: CDR1 SNHLY, CDR2 FYNNEI. The CDR3 is 14 residues long. The ends were cut back, 3 bases at V and 4 bases at J, with 10 bases in the middle. Here the CDR3 DNA reads TGTGCCAGCAGTGAGAACAGGGCAGGAAACACCATATATTTT. It codes for CASSENRAGNTIYF.

The chain is built from TRBV4-2 and TRBJ1-2, with 7 bases identical to TRBD1. The CDR3 covers 15 residues. After removal of 3 bases from V and 2 bases from J, the junction contained 6 bases not matched to a gene. Germline V gene data show CDR1 as LGHNA and CDR2 as YNFKEQ. The CDR3 DNA is TGTGCCAGCAGCCAGGAGGACAGGCAAAACTATGGCTACACCTTC. Its translation is CASSQEDRQNYGYTF.

There are a few counts of this clone. The V gene is TRBV4-2, the J gene TRBJ2-3, with 8 bases identical to TRBD2. This CDR3 comprises 14 residues. J gave up 3 bases and V 3 bases, and 2 bases lay outside the gene matches. CDR1 LGHNA and CDR2 YNFKEQ come from the germline V gene. DNA of the CDR3: TGTGCCAGCAGCCACCAGCGGGAGACAGATACGCAGTATTTT. Protein: CASSHQRETDTQYF.

This chain connects TRBV7-2 to TRBJ2-2, with D maybe TRBD1 (6 bases). The CDR3 covers 17 residues. The V end lost 5 bases, the J end lost 9 bases, and 25 bases lay between the germline ends. The V gene's germline CDR1 is SGHTA and CDR2 FQGNSA. CDR3 sequence: CASSQRAATGRAWELFF. CDR3 sequence (DNA): TGTGCCAGCAGCCAGAGGGCCGCAACAGGGCGGGCCTGGGAGCTGTTTTTT. The complete variable domain, with remaining parts taken from reference TRBV7-2 and TRBJ2-2, reads GAGVSQSPSNKVTEKGKDVELRCDPISGHTALYWYRQSLGQGLEFLIYFQGNSAPDKSGLPSDRFSAERTGGSVSTLTIQRTQQEDSAVYLCASSQRAATGRAWELFFGEGSRLTVL.